Listed here is a single T cell receptor (beta chain). The CDR3 extends over 15 amino acids. Germline loops: CDR1 MNHNS, CDR2 SASEGT. Trimming cost V 7 bases and J 4 bases; bases outside gene matches: 13. The record originates from a study of T-cell memory formation after mild COVID-19. cDNA libraries for TCR alpha and TCR beta, carrying sample barcodes and UMIs, came from 5'RACE with constant-segment primers. Each CDR3 protein gets one entry after TCRdb re-called the 5' RACE reads with MiXCR. The sample contains about 400,000 distinct CDR3 sequences, 15% to 20% of which appear only once. The V and J genes are TRBV6-1 and TRBJ2-7; TRBD1 matches 7 bases. Input material: PBMCs or a T cell subset sorted from them (not recorded which). The sequence came from a man between 18 and 35 years old who had mild COVID-19 (a few samples of this study predate the infection). Cell type and time point are not known. CDR3 protein: CASMESPGQNYEQYV. CDR3 sequence (DNA): TGTGCCAGCATGGAGTCCCCGGGACAGAATTACGAGCAGTACGTC.